What follows describes a single TCR beta chain. Its recognized antigen is unknown. The junction departs from the called germline gene at one end, perhaps through a read error. Including the terminal cysteine and phenylalanine, the CDR3 comprises 15 residues. Here the CDR3 DNA is all that survives: 45 bases in frame from base 1. CDR1 and CDR2, looked up from the germline V gene, are SQVTM and ANQGSEA. This specimen belongs to a study of T cell responses to AZD1222 COVID-19 vaccine (dated by TCRdb to about 2021). For context, the study as a whole: TCR sequencing was performed for fewer than 250 trial participants, of whom 207 were given two doses of AZD1222 and about 25 were given two doses of MenACWY control vaccine. Trial participants were enrolled by age into subgroups of 18-55, 56-69 and 70-plus years, and around 150, 29 and 61 TCR-sequenced participants, respectively, were included in these subgroups.

This specimen's time point label, per the study, means: about 28 days (+/-7) after the second vaccine dose. AZD1222 recipients given second doses at about 4 weeks or at about 12 weeks were pooled, since spike-specific TCR depth and breadth were not found to differ between the two schedules. The vaccinee samples were drawn from two UK trials, COV001 and COV002, one of which was a single-blind randomized controlled phase 2/3 trial testing AZD1222 (ChAdOx1 nCoV-19) in healthy adults. Trial participant PBMC samples were collected at day 0 and day 28 after the second dose for TCRbeta chain sequencing. The CDR3 regions of human TCRbeta chains were analyzed by immunosequencing. Per the authors' processing: TCRs in the repertoires were matched against a reference library of SARS-CoV-2-specific TCRs that had been generated with the MIRA antigen-specificity platform. Breadth was defined as the fraction of unique TCRs that were SARS-CoV-2-associated, and depth was defined as the fraction of total T cells that were SARS-CoV-2-associated. Using the MIRA data, each spike-specific TCR was assigned both to the spike region to which the TCR was reactive and to a CD4 or CD8 class. Log10-transformed breadth and depth values were compared by one-way ANOVA with Sidak's multiple comparisons tests. The source is immuneACCESS, and TCRdb retained only in-frame sequences with V and J called. Part of the clones is not carried over; for the studies checked, unresolved V genes explain less than half of this, and the remainder is unexplained. V and J calls and clone size come straight from that table; D and trimming were deduced from the DNA. Recorded for this sample are about 140,000 clones; more than 75% of them occurred a single time. Together, the top ten hold 3.1% of the sample.

The paper as a whole reports these results and caveats: After two AZD1222 doses, both the breadth and the depth of spike-specific TCRs were significantly higher than at day 0 and than in MenACWY recipients. Conclusions about previously exposed vaccinees are limited, since just a handful of AZD1222 recipients were seropositive for SARS-CoV-2 at baseline. Nearly half of unique spike-specific TCRs reportedly recognized epitopes outside regions mutated in the B.1.351 and B.1.1.7 variants. In the small 56-69-year group, the increase in depth fell short of significance, most likely because of low power. No day 14 peak-response samples were available, so repertoires were characterized only after the peak T cell response. CD4 TCRs associated with the vaccine covered the entire spike protein, and the dominant responses were in regions 160-218 and 743-854. Participants were mostly white British, with more females than males. The authors suggested clonal diversity may have been underestimated.

The chain uses TRBV29-1 and TRBJ2-1; TRBD2 matches 7 bases in the middle. The TCR was taken from an adult who received the AZD1222 COVID-19 vaccine. The sample in question was peripheral blood, obtained 28 days after the second AZD1222 dose. CDR3 region: CSVGEAGVGDGPVLF. The DNA sequence is TGCAGCGTTGGGGAGGCGGGAGTCGGGGATGGGCCCGTGCTCTTC.